Listed here are 20 T cell receptor beta chains from one sample, sequenced in a study of beta chain features in type 1 diabetes. Every bit of the isolated RNA underwent reverse transcription, so sequencing read expressed TCRB transcripts. Profiling relied on immunoSEQ multiplex PCR, and the TCRdb table lists in-frame clones only, not all of them. In the table there are about half a million clones, 11% of which are singletons. Sequences were obtained from naive CD4+ T cells from blood. These receptors all stem from a woman in her late teens or twenties in good health.

At least ten counts were recorded for this clone. The J gene is TRBJ2-4, the V gene TRBV15, with 8 bases fitting TRBD1. Germline V gene data show CDR1 as LNHNV and CDR2 as YYDKDF (reference sequence). With V trimmed by 3 bases and J by 9 bases, 13 bases remained unmatched. There are 16 residues in the CDR3. Here the CDR3 DNA reads TGTGCCACCAGCAGGGAGGTGGGGCAGGGGACAGGCATTCAGTACTTC. Translating gives CATSREVGQGTGIQYF.

The V gene is TRBV19, the J gene TRBJ2-1; D remains unclear. CDR1 is LNHDA and CDR2 is SQIVND in the germline V gene (reference sequence). The V and J ends lost 5 bases and 4 bases respectively, with 15 bases between them. The CDR3 covers 15 residues. CDR3: CASSLRLAQYNEQFF. DNA for the CDR3: TGTGCCAGTAGTCTTCGCCTGGCCCAATACAATGAGCAGTTCTTC.

This clone has more than one count but fewer than ten. V gene TRBV6-9 combines with J gene TRBJ2-7; 7 bases match TRBD1. CDR1 is MNHGY and CDR2 is SVAAGI in the germline V gene. V gave up 0 bases and J gave up 5 bases; unmatched junction bases: 7. CDR3 length: 15 residues. This chain's CDR3 is CASSYSGGAFDEQYV. The CDR3 DNA reads TGTGCCAGCAGTTATTCAGGGGGCGCCTTCGACGAGCAGTACGTC.

With regard to this clone: Within the sample, other DNA sequences also encode this same CDR3. The chain has TRBV9 and TRBJ2-3; D remains unclear. Deletions cut 0 bases from V and 1 base from J, with 6 bases between. CDR1 is SGDLS and CDR2 is YYNGEE in the germline V gene. The CDR3 is 14 residues long. The chain's CDR3 is CASSVGPGTDTQYF. CDR3 nucleotide sequence: TGTGCCAGCAGCGTAGGTCCAGGCACAGATACGCAGTATTTT. Supplemented by reference TRBV9 and TRBJ2-3, the full variable domain reads DSGVTQTPKHLITATGQRVTLRCSPRSGDLSVYWYQQSLDQGLQFLIQYYNGEERAKGNILERFSAQQFPDLHSELNLSSLELGDSALYFCASSVGPGTDTQYFGPGTRLTVL.

This chain connects TRBV29-1 to TRBJ1-3; no definite D call. The CDR3 contains 13 residues. V was trimmed by 7 bases and J by 0 bases, leaving 10 bases between them. In germline, CDR1 is SQVTM, CDR2 ANQGSEA. The CDR3 loop reads CSGWVNSGNTIYF. The CDR3 region has the DNA TGCAGCGGTTGGGTCAACTCTGGAAACACCATATATTTT.

The chain employs TRBV27 and TRBJ2-5; D remains unclear. Germline V gives CDR1 MNHEY, CDR2 SMNVEV (reference sequence). The CDR3 totals 15 residues. V lost 8 bases to trimming and J lost 3 bases, with 19 bases between them. The DNA of the CDR3 is TGTGCCAGCGCCCAGGCGAGAGTTTTCGAAGAGACCCAGTACTTC. Protein: CASAQARVFEETQYF.

This clone was counted only a few times. The rearrangement joins TRBV27 to TRBJ2-1; TRBD2 aligns across 14 bases. Germline V lookup: CDR1 MNHEY, CDR2 SMNVEV (reference sequence). With 1 base clipped from V and 7 bases from J, the junction kept 6 bases outside the gene matches. CDR3 length: 17 residues. The CDR3 nucleotides read TGTGCCAGCAGTTTATTTGGGACTAGCGGGAGTAGGAATGAGCAGTTCTTC. Amino acid sequence: CASSLFGTSGSRNEQFF.

This chain connects TRBV5-6 to TRBJ2-7; TRBD1 matches at 8 bases. Germline values: CDR1 SGHDT, CDR2 YYEEEE. Trimming at V came to 4 bases and at J to 3 bases, leaving 9 bases not matched to a gene. This CDR3 is 15 amino acids long. DNA of the CDR3: TGTGCCAGCAGCACCCCCGGGACAGGAGACTACGAGCAGTACGTC. This translates into CASSTPGTGDYEQYV.

The chain has TRBV5-1 and TRBJ2-1, with a possible D match to TRBD2 (6 bases). Trimming took 5 bases from V and 5 from J, leaving 14 bases between them. CDR3 length: 14 residues. From germline, CDR1 is SGHRS and CDR2 YFSETQ. The CDR3 is CASSRRAGDNEQFF. CDR3 coding DNA: TGCGCCAGCAGTCGGAGGGCCGGGGACAATGAGCAGTTCTTC.

There are a few counts of this clone. The chain is built from TRBV6-4 and TRBJ2-7; 7 bases agree with TRBD2. Trimming took 7 bases from V and 5 from J; bases not matched to a gene: 17. Germline V gene lookup returns CDR1 MRHNA and CDR2 SNTAGT. The CDR3 totals 16 residues. The DNA for the CDR3 is TGTGCCAGCATCCCCACTGTACGGAGCGGGATGGACGAGCAGTACGTC. The encoded protein is CASIPTVRSGMDEQYV.

In its sample, this clone was seen a few times. The V call is TRBV7-2, the J call TRBJ2-6, with TRBD1 matching 7 bases. Germline V gene data show CDR1 as SGHTA and CDR2 as FQGNSA. After removal of 3 bases from V and 4 bases from J, the junction contained 6 bases not matched to a gene. CDR3 length equals 16 residues. CDR3: CASSFFGQAGANVLTF. The DNA of the CDR3 is TGTGCCAGCAGCTTCTTTGGACAGGCCGGGGCCAACGTCCTGACTTTC.

In its sample, this clone was seen a few times. The V gene is TRBV7-9, the J gene TRBJ1-4, with D tentatively TRBD1 (6 bases). Germline-derived CDR1 and CDR2 are SEHNR and FQNEAQ (reference sequence). CDR3 length: 14 amino acids. With 6 bases removed from V and 8 bases from J, the gap between germline ends came to 16 bases. CDR3 in amino acids: CASSVQGAVEKLFF. CDR3 DNA sequence: TGTGCCAGCAGTGTACAGGGTGCAGTCGAAAAACTGTTTTTT.

Points on this clone: The sample holds other DNA sequences that translate to the same CDR3. This rearrangement joins TRBV9 to TRBJ2-1; 9 bases align to TRBD2. CDR3 length equals 16 residues. The germline V gene has CDR1 SGDLS and CDR2 YYNGEE. V shed 4 bases, J shed 4 bases, and the junction held 9 bases outside the gene matches. CDR3 bases: TGTGCCAGCAGCCCAAGAGGCACTAGCGGGTACAATGAGCAGTTCTTC. It codes for CASSPRGTSGYNEQFF.

This chain joins TRBV27 and TRBJ1-6, with D tentatively TRBD1 (5 bases). V lost 3 bases, J lost 5 bases, and 8 bases lay in between. This CDR3 has 14 residues. CDR1 MNHEY and CDR2 SMNVEV come from the germline V gene (reference sequence). The CDR3 DNA sequence: TGTGCCAGCAGTTTGTCGACAGATAATTCACCCCTCCACTTT. Protein: CASSLSTDNSPLHF.

Concerning this clone: In the same sample, other DNA sequences code for this CDR3. V usage is TRBV9 and J usage is TRBJ2-3; D ambiguous. Germline V CDR1 and CDR2: SGDLS, YYNGEE. There are 13 residues in the CDR3. The V end was cut by 0 bases, the J end by 4 bases, with 6 bases between. The CDR3 nucleotides are TGTGCCAGCAGCGTAGCCCCTTCAGATACGCAGTATTTT. This translates into CASSVAPSDTQYF.

This clone was counted a few times. The chain uses TRBV7-9 and TRBJ2-1; no clear D gene. Germline V gene data show CDR1 as SEHNR and CDR2 as FQNEAQ (reference sequence). V was shortened by 5 bases and J by 7 bases, with 9 bases between the two germline ends. This CDR3 region has 12 residues. CDR3 nucleotides: TGTGCCAGCAGCCTGAGAACAAATGAGCAGTTCTTC. Its translation is CASSLRTNEQFF.

This clone was counted a few times. The J gene is TRBJ2-6, the V gene TRBV25-1; D unclear. The CDR3 is made up of 16 amino acids. Germline V gene lookup returns CDR1 MGHDK and CDR2 SYGVNS. The germline V and J ends were trimmed by 6 bases and 2 bases, with 14 bases remaining between them. CDR3 sequence (DNA): TGTGCCAGCAGCGAGTGGTCTACCCCTGGGGCCAACGTCCTGACTTTC. Translated: CASSEWSTPGANVLTF.

The rearrangement joins TRBV7-9 to TRBJ2-1; 13 bases are shared with TRBD2. Germline V gene data show CDR1 as SEHNR and CDR2 as FQNEAQ (reference sequence). The CDR3 is 15 residues long. V shed 3 bases and J 10 bases; nucleotides not matched to a gene: 6. The CDR3 sequence is CASSFRGTSGTEQFF. CDR3 in DNA: TGTGCCAGCAGCTTCCGCGGGACTAGCGGGACGGAGCAGTTCTTC.

This clone was detected only a few times. V gene TRBV7-9 combines with J gene TRBJ2-3, with a possible D match to TRBD2 (6 bases). V gave up 3 bases and J gave up 4 bases, with 11 bases separating them. CDR3 length: 14 amino acids. CDR1 is SEHNR, CDR2 FQNEAQ, per germline (reference sequence). The CDR3 region is CASSFGREADTQYF. CDR3 bases: TGTGCCAGCAGCTTTGGCAGGGAGGCAGATACGCAGTATTTT.

The V gene is TRBV4-1, the J gene TRBJ2-3; D uncertain. From germline, CDR1 is MGHRA and CDR2 YSYEKL. Deletions cut 3 bases from V and 0 bases from J, with 4 bases between. The CDR3 totals 13 residues. The CDR3 sequence is CASSQDSTDTQYF. CDR3 sequence (DNA): TGCGCCAGCAGCCAGGACAGCACAGATACGCAGTATTTT.